This entry lists 18 T cell receptor beta chains sequenced from one sample in a study of T cell responses to AZD1222 COVID-19 vaccine. Sequenced by immunoSEQ multiplex PCR; TCRdb stores in-frame clones only, minus some. This table has around 99,000 clones, roughly 90% appearing once. Specimen: peripheral blood, collected on day 0 of AZD1222 vaccination. The receptors were gathered from an adult in good health.

This chain uses TRBV5-4 with TRBJ2-7; TRBD1 matches 11 bases. The CDR3 contains 15 residues. CDR1 is SGHNT, CDR2 YYREEE, per germline (reference sequence). Trimming took 2 bases from V and 6 from J; bases not matched to a gene: 7. CDR3 in amino acids: CASSFGQGAQREQYF. In nucleotides, the CDR3 is TGTGCCAGCAGCTTTGGACAGGGGGCGCAGCGCGAGCAGTACTTC.

The V and J genes are TRBV11-2 and TRBJ2-7; maybe TRBD1 (6 bases). This CDR3 has 12 residues. The germline CDR1 and CDR2 sequences are SGHAT and FQNNGV. V lost 6 bases to trimming and J lost 3 bases, with 9 bases between them. The DNA for the CDR3 is TGTGCCAGCAGGCAGGACAGCTACGAGCAGTACTTC. It encodes CASRQDSYEQYF.

The V and J genes are TRBV28 and TRBJ1-2, with 7 positions matching TRBD1. The CDR3 covers 14 residues. Germline lookup yields CDR1 MDHEN and CDR2 SYDVKM. V was clipped by 6 bases and J by 3 bases; unmatched bases: 7. This CDR3 is CASRPNRGYYGYTF. The DNA for the CDR3 is TGTGCCAGCAGGCCCAACAGGGGATACTATGGCTACACCTTC.

In this sample, this clone turned up a few times. The chain links TRBV11-2 to TRBJ1-1; the D is unclear. This CDR3 contains 15 residues. V lost 3 bases, J lost 1 base, and 12 bases lay in between. The germline V gene has CDR1 SGHAT and CDR2 FQNNGV. In DNA form, the CDR3 reads TGTGCCAGCAGCTTGGGTAATGCAGGGAACACTGAAGCTTTCTTT. Translated: CASSLGNAGNTEAFF.

This chain connects TRBV19 to TRBJ2-1; TRBD1 might be the D (6 bases). CDR3 length equals 14 residues. V lost 9 bases and J lost 1, with 13 bases in between. From germline, CDR1 is LNHDA and CDR2 SQIVND (reference sequence). DNA for the CDR3: TGTGCCAGCGTTAAAGGGGGTTCCTACAATGAGCAGTTCTTC. Translated: CASVKGGSYNEQFF.

This clone showed up just once. The CDR3: CASSSQQGTEAFF. The CDR3, as DNA: TGTGCCAGCAGCTCCCAACAGGGAACTGAAGCTTTCTTT. The gene calls are TRBV7-3 and TRBJ1-1, with D possibly TRBD1 on 6 matching bases. Germline-derived CDR1 and CDR2 are SGHTA and FQGTGA. V lost 4 bases and J 5 bases, leaving 11 bases between the germline ends. CDR3 length: 13 residues.

The chain recombines TRBV10-3 with TRBJ1-1; D is unresolved. The CDR3 runs to 13 residues. From germline, CDR1 is ENHRY and CDR2 SYGVKD. V dropped 8 bases and J dropped 0 bases, with 10 bases sitting between them. The CDR3 protein is CAIRAALNTEAFF. CDR3 coding DNA: TGTGCCATCCGGGCGGCCTTGAACACTGAAGCTTTCTTT.

The gene calls are TRBV27 and TRBJ2-1, with 9 bases lining up with TRBD1. Trimming at V came to 6 bases and at J to 2 bases, leaving 5 bases not matched to a gene. Per the germline V gene, CDR1 is MNHEY and CDR2 is SMNVEV (reference sequence). CDR3 length equals 15 residues. This CDR3 reads CASSRQGGPYNEQFF. CDR3 sequence (DNA): TGTGCCAGCAGCCGACAGGGGGGGCCCTACAATGAGCAGTTCTTC.

The V gene is TRBV24-1, the J gene TRBJ1-2; D is unclear. There are 11 residues in the CDR3. Germline lookup yields CDR1 KGHDR and CDR2 SFDVKD. The ends were cut back, 5 bases at V and 7 bases at J, with 7 bases in the middle. CDR3 nucleotide sequence: TGTGCCACCAGTGTCGACGGTGGCTACACCTTC. This sequence encodes CATSVDGGYTF.

The genes are TRBV24-1 and TRBJ2-3; 8 bases align to TRBD2. From germline, CDR1 is KGHDR and CDR2 SFDVKD. V lost 6 bases, J lost 3 bases, and 7 bases stayed unmatched. The CDR3 is made up of 15 amino acids. This CDR3 reads CATSLTGGATDTQYF. In nucleotides, the CDR3 is TGTGCCACCAGTCTCACGGGGGGGGCAACAGATACGCAGTATTTT.

The gene calls are TRBV5-1 and TRBJ1-1; D unclear. V lost 4 bases and J lost 3, with 16 bases in between. CDR3 length equals 15 residues. CDR1 is SGHRS and CDR2 is YFSETQ in the germline V gene. The CDR3 DNA follows: TGCGCCAGCAGCCTGGAGGCAGGAATACACACTGAAGCTTTCTTT. Protein sequence: CASSLEAGIHTEAFF. Drawing the rest from reference TRBV5-1 and TRBJ1-1, the complete variable domain is KAGVTQTPRYLIKTRGQQVTLSCSPISGHRSVSWYQQTPGQGLQFLFEYFSETQRNKGNFPGRFSGRQFSNSRSEMNVSTLELGDSALYLCASSLEAGIHTEAFFGQGTRLTVV.

The chain is built from TRBV29-1 and TRBJ2-1; D gene uncertain. The CDR3 spans 14 residues. Trimming left V 3 bases short and J 0 bases short, with 9 bases between. Germline CDR1 is SQVTM and CDR2 is ANQGSEA. CDR3 loop: CSVEGSLSYNEQFF. DNA for the CDR3: TGCAGCGTTGAGGGTAGCCTCTCCTACAATGAGCAGTTCTTC.

This rearrangement joins TRBV27 to TRBJ2-2; TRBD1 agrees at 7 bases. CDR1 is MNHEY and CDR2 is SMNVEV in the germline V gene (reference sequence). J gave up 4 bases and V 2 bases, and 13 bases lay outside the gene matches. This CDR3 has 18 residues. The CDR3 is CASSLTLMDRIITGELFF. In DNA, the CDR3 is TGTGCCAGCAGTTTAACCCTAATGGACAGGATTATCACCGGGGAGCTGTTTTTT.

The rearrangement links TRBV6-6 to TRBJ1-6; tentative D call: TRBD1 (5 bases). CDR1 is MNHNY and CDR2 is SVGAGI in the germline V gene (reference sequence). The ends were cut back, 6 bases at V and 2 bases at J, with 8 bases in the middle. The CDR3 loop spans 14 amino acids. The CDR3 is CASSRDPYNSPLHF. CDR3 nucleotide sequence: TGTGCCAGCAGCAGGGACCCCTATAATTCACCCCTCCACTTT.

The chain carries TRBV29-1 and TRBJ2-3; 7 bases align to TRBD2. Germline CDR1 reads SQVTM; CDR2 reads ANQGSEA. The CDR3 is 14 amino acids. V lost 2 bases and J lost 1; bases outside the gene matches: 3. In nucleotides, the CDR3 is TGCAGCGTTGAAAGCGGGGATGGCACAGATACGCAGTATTTT. This encodes CSVESGDGTDTQYF.

This chain connects TRBV6-2 or TRBV6-3 to TRBJ2-5, with D possibly being TRBD2 (6 bases). This CDR3 has 14 amino acids. Germline CDR1 MNHEY, CDR2 SVGEGT. V gave up 4 bases and J gave up 2 bases, with 11 bases separating them. In nucleotides, the CDR3 is TGTGCCAGCAGTTTCGGGACTCGACAAGAGACCCAGTACTTC. Translated, it gives CASSFGTRQETQYF.

The rearrangement joins TRBV5-4 to TRBJ2-5, with D possibly being TRBD1 (6 bases). V lost 5 bases to trimming and J lost 2 bases, with 16 bases between them. In germline, CDR1 is SGHNT, CDR2 YYREEE (reference sequence). This CDR3 is 15 amino acids long. CDR3: CASRKDGGQQETQYF. The CDR3 DNA follows: TGTGCCAGCAGAAAAGACGGCGGACAGCAAGAGACCCAGTACTTC.

The count of this clone is one. The V call is TRBV7-2, the J call TRBJ2-5; 9 bases are a match to TRBD2. Trimming took 5 bases from V and 3 from J; bases not matched to a gene: 13. The CDR3 runs 17 residues. In germline, CDR1 is SGHTA, CDR2 FQGNSA. CDR3 DNA sequence: TGTGCCAGCAGCCCTACCCCCGGGACTAGCCTAGAAGAGACCCAGTACTTC. Its protein product is CASSPTPGTSLEETQYF.